Given below is one TCR beta chain in context. As yet, its antigen is unknown. The junction differs from germline at one of its ends, possibly a read error. This entry belongs to a study of cytomegalovirus exposure and HLA in healthy donors. Findings and limits, study-wide: Indistinguishable V segments such as TRBV6-2 and TRBV6-3 were excluded.

The CDR3 totals 13 residues. Germline CDR1 is SGHAT and CDR2 is FQNNGV. PCR employed 60 Vbeta and 13 Jbeta primers. This table comes from immunoSEQ multiplex PCR, and its TCRdb copy is limited to in-frame clones, with some not included. The sample carries 100,000 to 120,000 clones, roughly 79% recorded once. This TCR came from a man aged 35-49 years in good health and CMV-seronegative. Sequencing was done on a sample of PBMCs. The rearrangement uses TRBV11-2 and TRBJ2-7; TRBD1 matches at 8 bases. CDR3 sequence: CATSRDRTYEQYF. CDR3 sequence (DNA): TGTGCCACCAGCCGGGACAGGACCTACGAGCAGTACTTC.